The 32 T cell receptor beta chains given below trace back to one sample, sequenced in a study of identical twins (dated by TCRdb to about 2016). The method behind the library was 5' RACE. Reads for this sample came from an Illumina HiSeq 2000. The raw public data were reprocessed by TCRdb itself: fastp quality trimming at Q25, MiXCR clonotype calling, in-frame beta chains only. Duplicate CDR3 protein sequences are folded into a single record with the most common DNA and genes. The sample table contains about 730,000 distinct CDR3 sequences; only one count was recorded for around 20% of them. Clones ranked in the top ten supply roughly 4.3% of the sample. This sample also belongs to another study, concerning T cells expressing NK-cell markers.

The sequenced material came from PBMCs. The receptors were gathered from a woman under 30 in good health.

This clonotype showed up just a few times. The genes are TRBV5-1 and TRBJ2-7, with D unresolved. The V gene lost 4 bases and the J gene lost 3 bases, with 11 bases spanning the gap. The CDR3 length is 13 residues. Germline loops: CDR1 SGHRS, CDR2 YFSETQ. This CDR3 is CASSMPEFYEQYF. The CDR3 bases are TGCGCCAGCAGCATGCCAGAGTTCTACGAGCAGTACTTC.

The sample holds one count of this clonotype. The rearrangement uses TRBV5-6 and TRBJ2-3; the match to TRBD2 covers 12 bases. V lost 4 bases, J lost 3 bases, and 3 bases stayed unmatched. This CDR3 has 15 residues. Germline CDR1 SGHDT, CDR2 YYEEEE. This CDR3 reads CASSRTSGVTDTQYF. The CDR3 coding sequence is TGTGCCAGCAGCCGGACTAGCGGGGTGACAGATACGCAGTATTTT.

The chain carries TRBV3-1 and TRBJ1-6; TRBD1 might be the D (5 bases). This CDR3 contains 16 residues. The germline CDR1 and CDR2 sequences are LGHDT and YNNKEL (reference sequence). The germline V and J ends were trimmed by 3 bases and 8 bases, with 17 bases remaining between them. The CDR3 DNA follows: TGTGCCAGCAGCCACTTAGGGGCAGGGCAAGATTCACCCCTCCACTTT. Its protein product is CASSHLGAGQDSPLHF.

V usage is TRBV25-1 and J usage is TRBJ2-7; D remains unclear. CDR1 is MGHDK and CDR2 is SYGVNS in the germline V gene. CDR3 size: 14 residues. Trimming took 4 bases from V and 2 from J, leaving 12 bases between them. The DNA for the CDR3 is TGTGCCAGCAGTGGAAAAGGCAAGACCTACGAGCAGTACTTC. Its protein product is CASSGKGKTYEQYF.

This chain uses TRBV4-1 with TRBJ2-1; D might be TRBD2 (5 bases). CDR3 length: 14 amino acids. Germline lookup yields CDR1 MGHRA and CDR2 YSYEKL. Trimming cost V 1 base and J 10 bases, with 14 bases left between them. The CDR3 sequence: CASSQGGGHLEQFF. The CDR3 DNA is TGCGCCAGCAGCCAAGGAGGCGGGCATCTCGAGCAGTTCTTC.

Ten or more counts support this clonotype. The V gene is TRBV4-2, the J gene TRBJ2-5; 8 bases fit TRBD2. This CDR3 is built from 15 residues. V lost 4 bases, J lost 2 bases, and 6 bases stayed unmatched. Germline values: CDR1 LGHNA, CDR2 YNFKEQ. CDR3 nucleotide sequence: TGTGCCAGCAGCCCCACCCAGCGGGGGCAAGAGACCCAGTACTTC. This gives the protein CASSPTQRGQETQYF.

In this sample, this clonotype turned up many times. This rearrangement joins TRBV2 to TRBJ1-2; perhaps TRBD1 as D (5 bases). The CDR3 sequence is 13 residues long. V was shortened by 9 bases and J by 8 bases, with 19 bases between the two germline ends. Germline V gene sequence: CDR1 SNHLY, CDR2 FYNNEI. This CDR3 is CASFGQGRVGYTF. The CDR3 DNA is TGTGCCAGTTTCGGGCAGGGACGTGTAGGCTACACCTTC.

In this sample, this clonotype turned up a few times. The chain recombines TRBV6-1 with TRBJ2-1; D ambiguous. The CDR3 is 13 amino acids. Germline CDR1 and CDR2: MNHNS and SASEGT. Trimming removed 6 bases at V and 2 bases at J, with 8 bases between. CDR3 in DNA: TGTGCCAGCAGCCCCTGGCCCTACAATGAGCAGTTCTTC. It is translated as CASSPWPYNEQFF.

This chain links TRBV12-3 or TRBV12-4 with TRBJ1-4; 9 nucleotides match TRBD1. CDR3 length: 17 amino acids. Losses at the gene ends were 6 bases for V and 5 bases for J; bases not matched to a gene: 13. CDR3 loop: CASSPGGQGPQNEKLFF. CDR3 nucleotide sequence: TGTGCCAGCAGCCCGGGGGGACAGGGTCCCCAGAATGAAAAACTGTTTTTT.

This chain links TRBV6-4 with TRBJ2-2; D remains ambiguous. Per germline, CDR1 MRHNA and CDR2 SNTAGT. The V gene lost 4 bases and the J gene lost 0 bases, with 6 bases spanning the gap. The CDR3 is made up of 14 amino acids. The CDR3 region is CASSGQANTGELFF. The DNA of the CDR3 is TGTGCCAGCAGTGGCCAGGCGAACACCGGGGAGCTGTTTTTT.

This clonotype was found many times. The chain carries TRBV2 and TRBJ2-3; 7 bases match TRBD2. The CDR3 is 16 residues long. J lost 4 bases, V lost 8 bases, and 15 bases had no gene match. Per the germline V gene, CDR1 is SNHLY and CDR2 is FYNNEI. This CDR3 reads CASWVPFRGVADTQYF. CDR3 DNA sequence: TGTGCCAGCTGGGTCCCCTTCCGGGGGGTGGCAGATACGCAGTATTTT. The full variable domain, in which reference TRBV2 and TRBJ2-3 provide the parts outside the CDR3, is EPEVTQTPSHQVTQMGQEVILRCVPISNHLYFYWYRQILGQKVEFLVSFYNNEISEKSEIFDDQFSVERPDGSNFTLKIRSTKLEDSAMYFCASWVPFRGVADTQYFGPGTRLTVL.

The gene calls are TRBV29-1 and TRBJ2-1; 7 bases are shared with TRBD1. The J segment lost 4 bases and the V segment lost 7 bases, leaving 10 bases of the junction unmatched. Germline lookup yields CDR1 SQVTM and CDR2 ANQGSEA. CDR3 length: 14 residues. CDR3: CSAGEPGQYNEQFF. In nucleotides, the CDR3 is TGCAGCGCTGGGGAACCGGGACAGTACAATGAGCAGTTCTTC.

The chain links TRBV6-1 to TRBJ1-1; 7 positions match TRBD1. The CDR3 runs 15 residues. J was trimmed by 1 base and V by 6 bases; bases with no gene match: 8. In germline, CDR1 is MNHNS, CDR2 SASEGT. The CDR3 is CASRGSGQPNTEAFF. The CDR3 DNA reads TGTGCCAGCAGAGGTTCGGGACAGCCGAACACTGAAGCTTTCTTT.

This clonotype has more than one count but fewer than ten. V gene TRBV20-1 combines with J gene TRBJ2-7, with D perhaps matching TRBD1 (6 bases). Between the trimmed V and J ends, which lost 6 bases and 3 bases, there was a span of 15 bases. In germline, CDR1 is DFQATT, CDR2 SNEGSKA (reference sequence). This CDR3 is 13 amino acids long. DNA of the CDR3: TGCAGTGCGTATTCACAGGGCTTCTACGAGCAGTACTTC. Translating it yields CSAYSQGFYEQYF.

In this sample, this clonotype turned up a few times. The rearrangement uses TRBV15 and TRBJ1-4; no definite D call. This CDR3 spans 11 amino acids. Germline-derived CDR1 and CDR2 are LNHNV and YYDKDF (reference sequence). V was cut by 4 bases and J by 5 bases, with 2 bases left in between. CDR3 loop: CATSKNEKLFF. In DNA, the CDR3 is TGTGCCACCAGCAAGAATGAAAAACTGTTTTTT.

This clonotype turned up a few times. V usage is TRBV11-2 and J usage is TRBJ1-1; no firm D call. Germline V gene sequence: CDR1 SGHAT, CDR2 FQNNGV. CDR3 size: 13 residues. Trimming cost V 2 bases and J 5 bases, with 9 bases left between them. The CDR3: CASSLFLGTEAFF. CDR3 sequence (DNA): TGTGCCAGCAGCTTATTCTTGGGGACTGAAGCTTTCTTT.

The chain links TRBV12-3 or TRBV12-4 to TRBJ2-1; 7 bases map to TRBD2. The length of the CDR3 is 15 residues. Trimming at V came to 5 bases and at J to 0 bases, leaving 4 bases not matched to a gene. The chain's CDR3 is CASSALAVSYNEQFF. The CDR3, as DNA: TGTGCCAGCAGTGCTCTAGCGGTCTCCTACAATGAGCAGTTCTTC.

The chain employs TRBV9 and TRBJ2-3; D gene unclear. The CDR3 length is 16 residues. The V end lost 0 bases, the J end lost 0 bases, and 11 bases lay between the germline ends. Germline-derived CDR1 and CDR2 are SGDLS and YYNGEE. The CDR3 bases are TGTGCCAGCAGCGTAGGCCACCTCGTTAGCACAGATACGCAGTATTTT. This translates into CASSVGHLVSTDTQYF.

Many counts were recorded for this clonotype. The genes are TRBV11-3 and TRBJ1-2; 7 bases are a match to TRBD1. J gave up 4 bases and V 0 bases, and 5 bases lay outside the gene matches. This CDR3 region has 15 residues. Germline V gene sequence: CDR1 SGHNT, CDR2 YENEEA. The CDR3 DNA sequence: TGTGCCAGCAGCTTAGATCACGAGGGGGCCTATGGCTACACCTTC. It yields the protein CASSLDHEGAYGYTF.

This chain joins TRBV6-5 and TRBJ1-1; 9 positions agree with TRBD1. Germline V gene lookup returns CDR1 MNHEY and CDR2 SVGAGI. The CDR3 loop spans 15 amino acids. Trimming removed 3 bases from V and 0 bases from J; junction bases left unmatched: 2. This chain's CDR3 is CASSYDRGVNTEAFF. The CDR3 nucleotides read TGTGCCAGCAGTTATGACAGGGGGGTGAACACTGAAGCTTTCTTT.

This clonotype was observed a handful of times. The V and J genes are TRBV20-1 and TRBJ1-2; no clear D gene. This CDR3 has 10 residues. The V end lost 3 bases, the J end lost 13 bases, and 12 bases lay between the germline ends. The germline V gene encodes CDR1 DFQATT and CDR2 SNEGSKA (reference sequence). CDR3 region: CSASRALPTF. The CDR3 DNA sequence: TGCAGTGCTAGCCGGGCATTACCCACCTTC.

This clonotype was recorded at least ten times. V and J are TRBV12-3 or TRBV12-4 and TRBJ1-2, with unresolved D. Trimming shortened V by 3 bases and J by 4 bases, and 6 bases separated the two germline ends. This CDR3 has 12 amino acids. The CDR3 DNA is TGTGCCAGCAGTTTTACTGTCTATGGCTACACCTTC. Amino acids: CASSFTVYGYTF.

The chain is built from TRBV4-3 and TRBJ2-2; D not certain. The germline V gene encodes CDR1 LGHNA and CDR2 YSLEER. Trimming cost V 0 bases and J 10 bases, with 18 bases left between them. The CDR3 spans 16 residues. CDR3 sequence (DNA): TGCGCCAGCAGCCAAGATTGGGCCGACGGTTTTATGGAGCTGTTTTTT. This gives the protein CASSQDWADGFMELFF.

The CDR3 protein is CASSARLAVYNEQFF. In DNA form, the CDR3 reads TGTGCCAGCAGTGCGCGACTAGCGGTTTACAATGAGCAGTTCTTC. This chain connects TRBV12-3 or TRBV12-4 to TRBJ2-1, with 9 bases lining up with TRBD2. This CDR3 has 15 amino acids. J gave up 4 bases and V 5 bases, and 6 bases lay outside the gene matches.

This clonotype has just a few counts. V and J are TRBV24-1 and TRBJ2-5; D uncertain. The germline V gene encodes CDR1 KGHDR and CDR2 SFDVKD. V lost 3 bases to trimming and J lost 0 bases, with 4 bases between them. This CDR3 has 13 residues. The CDR3 spells CATSDIDQETQYF. Here the CDR3 DNA reads TGTGCCACCAGTGATATCGACCAAGAGACCCAGTACTTC.

This clonotype appeared a few times. The CDR3: CASSDGRMTAINEQFF. CDR3 nucleotides: TGTGCCAGCAGTGACGGTAGGATGACAGCAATCAATGAGCAGTTCTTC. This sequence joins TRBV6-1 and TRBJ2-1, with a weak D call TRBD1 (5 bases). Germline CDR1 MNHNS, CDR2 SASEGT. There are 16 residues in the CDR3. The V end lost 3 bases, the J end lost 6 bases, and 18 bases lay between the germline ends.

V is TRBV7-9 and J is TRBJ2-7; TRBD2 might be the D (5 bases). V was clipped by 4 bases and J by 0 bases, with 13 bases between them. This CDR3 contains 15 residues. Germline CDR1 and CDR2: SEHNR and FQNEAQ (reference sequence). CDR3 in amino acids: CASSSQTRSSYEQYF. The CDR3 nucleotides are TGTGCCAGCAGCTCCCAAACTAGGAGCTCCTACGAGCAGTACTTC.

In this sample, this clonotype turned up many times. The chain joins TRBV7-2 to TRBJ2-1; 8 nucleotides align to TRBD2. The J segment lost 10 bases and the V segment lost 3 bases, leaving 11 bases of the junction unmatched. This CDR3 contains 15 residues. CDR1 SGHTA and CDR2 FQGNSA come from the germline V gene. Here the CDR3 DNA reads TGTGCCAGCAGCTTTGTCACTAGCGGACGCGGGGAGCAGTTCTTC. As protein: CASSFVTSGRGEQFF.

This clonotype was detected only a few times. The chain employs TRBV19 and TRBJ1-1, with 7 bases lining up with TRBD1. Trimming took 6 bases from V and 3 from J; bases not matched to a gene: 4. This CDR3 is built from 13 residues. Germline V gene sequence: CDR1 LNHDA, CDR2 SQIVND (reference sequence). For the CDR3, the DNA is TGTGCCAGTAGCATGGACAGGCACACTGAAGCTTTCTTT. This gives the protein CASSMDRHTEAFF.

This clonotype was counted only a few times. The chain couples TRBV12-5 to TRBJ2-7; no definite D call. The CDR3 covers 11 residues. V was shortened by 5 bases and J by 4 bases, with 6 bases between the two germline ends. Germline V gives CDR1 LGHNT, CDR2 FRNRAP. CDR3 sequence: CASGGPYEQYF. The CDR3 nucleotides read TGTGCTAGTGGTGGACCTTACGAGCAGTACTTC. Full variable domain (outside the CDR3, taken from reference TRBV12-5 and TRBJ2-7): DARVTQTPRHKVTEMGQEVTMRCQPILGHNTVFWYRQTMMQGLELLAYFRNRAPLDDSGMPKDRFSAEMPDATLATLKIQPSEPRDSAVYFCASGGPYEQYFGPGTRLTVT.

The V call is TRBV20-1, the J call TRBJ1-4; a possible D gene is TRBD1 (5 bases). The germline V and J ends were trimmed by 2 bases and 10 bases, with 14 bases remaining between them. The V gene's germline CDR1 is DFQATT and CDR2 SNEGSKA (reference sequence). The CDR3 extends over 13 amino acids. Here the CDR3 reads CSARFAAQGKLFF. DNA for the CDR3: TGCAGTGCTAGATTCGCCGCGCAGGGAAAACTGTTTTTT.

There are a few counts of this clonotype. The chain is built from TRBV9 and TRBJ2-2, with unresolved D. V lost 1 base and J 8 bases, leaving 12 bases between the germline ends. This CDR3 comprises 14 residues. CDR1 is SGDLS and CDR2 is YYNGEE in the germline V gene. CDR3 in DNA: TGTGCCAGCAGCGTAATGGTAACGGAGGGGGAGCTGTTTTTT. Translation: CASSVMVTEGELFF.